This T cell receptor beta chain was profiled in a study of blood T cell repertoires in COVID-19. Study-level information: Collection of acute and convalescent COVID-19 samples took place in the United States, Italy and Spain. T cells, B-cell-depleted T cells, or PBMCs provided the cDNA or gDNA that served as material.

In germline, CDR1 is MRHNA, CDR2 SNTAGT. The CDR3 spans 14 residues. Trimming removed 2 bases at V and 0 bases at J, with 7 bases between. Original handling: Estimated nucleated cell counts came from reference gene primer amplification. Using immunoSEQ multiplex PCR, the repertoire was profiled, and TCRdb retains in-frame clones only, with some absent. From that table come the V and J calls and clone size; the DNA was used to work out D and trimming. This table holds approximately 82,000 clones, roughly 80% found once. This rearrangement joins TRBV6-4 to TRBJ1-1; no clear D. The clonotype comes from a woman in her seventies with active or convalescent COVID-19. Input material: peripheral blood. The CDR3 DNA is TGTGCCAGCAGTGACGAGGATGTGAACACTGAAGCTTTCTTT. Encoded protein: CASSDEDVNTEAFF.